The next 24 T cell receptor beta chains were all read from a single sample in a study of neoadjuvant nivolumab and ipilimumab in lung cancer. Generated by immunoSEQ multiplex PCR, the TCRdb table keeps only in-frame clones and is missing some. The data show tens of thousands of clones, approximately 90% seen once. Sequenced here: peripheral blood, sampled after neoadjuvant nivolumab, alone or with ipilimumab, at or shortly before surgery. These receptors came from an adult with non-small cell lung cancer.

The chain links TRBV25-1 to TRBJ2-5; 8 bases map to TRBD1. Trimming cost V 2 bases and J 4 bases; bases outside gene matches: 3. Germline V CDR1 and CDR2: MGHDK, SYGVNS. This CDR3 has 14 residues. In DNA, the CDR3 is TGTGCCAGCAGTGAAGGACAGGGAGGAGAGACCCAGTACTTC. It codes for CASSEGQGGETQYF. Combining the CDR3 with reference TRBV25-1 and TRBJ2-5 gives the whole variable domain EADIYQTPRYLVIGTGKKITLECSQTMGHDKMYWYQQDPGMELHLIHYSYGVNSTEKGDLSSESTVSRIRTEHFPLTLESARPSHTSQYLCASSEGQGGETQYFGPGTRLLVL.

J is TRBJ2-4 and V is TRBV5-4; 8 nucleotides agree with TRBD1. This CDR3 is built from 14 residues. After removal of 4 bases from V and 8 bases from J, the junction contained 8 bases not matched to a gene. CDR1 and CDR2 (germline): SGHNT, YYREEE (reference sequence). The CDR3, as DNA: TGTGCCAGCAGCCGTGCAGGGGGCGGGGACATTCAGTACTTC. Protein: CASSRAGGGDIQYF.

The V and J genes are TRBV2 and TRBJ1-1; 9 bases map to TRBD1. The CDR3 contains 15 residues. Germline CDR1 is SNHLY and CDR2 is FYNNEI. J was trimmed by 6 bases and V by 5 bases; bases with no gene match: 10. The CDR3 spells CASSPSRDRESEAFF. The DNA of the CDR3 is TGTGCCAGCAGTCCTTCCCGGGACAGGGAATCTGAAGCTTTCTTT. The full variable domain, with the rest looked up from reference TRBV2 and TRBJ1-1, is EPEVTQTPSHQVTQMGQEVILRCVPISNHLYFYWYRQILGQKVEFLVSFYNNEISEKSEIFDDQFSVERPDGSNFTLKIRSTKLEDSAMYFCASSPSRDRESEAFFGQGTRLTVV.

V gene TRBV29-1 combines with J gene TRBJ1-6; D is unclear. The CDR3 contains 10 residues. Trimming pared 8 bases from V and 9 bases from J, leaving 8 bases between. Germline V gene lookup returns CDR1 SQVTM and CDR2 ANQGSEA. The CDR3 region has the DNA TGCAGCCCGGCTGCTTCACCCCTCCACTTT. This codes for CSPAASPLHF.

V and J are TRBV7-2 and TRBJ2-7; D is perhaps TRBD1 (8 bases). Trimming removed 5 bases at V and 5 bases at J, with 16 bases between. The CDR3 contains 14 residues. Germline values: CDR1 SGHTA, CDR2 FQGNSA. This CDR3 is CASSPRTGRDEQYF. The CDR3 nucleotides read TGTGCCAGCAGCCCAAGGACAGGGAGGGACGAGCAGTACTTC.

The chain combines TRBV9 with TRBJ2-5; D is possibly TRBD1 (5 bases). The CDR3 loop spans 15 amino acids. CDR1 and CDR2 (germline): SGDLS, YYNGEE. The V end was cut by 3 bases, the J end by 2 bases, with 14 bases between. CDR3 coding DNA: TGTGCCAGCAGCGGAACAGGCAGCGCACAAGAGACCCAGTACTTC. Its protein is CASSGTGSAQETQYF.

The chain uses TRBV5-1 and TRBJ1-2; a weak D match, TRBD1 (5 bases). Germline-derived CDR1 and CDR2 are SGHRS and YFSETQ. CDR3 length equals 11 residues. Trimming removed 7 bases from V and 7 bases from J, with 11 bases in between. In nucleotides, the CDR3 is TGCGCCAGCTTACTAGGGGTTGGCTACACCTTC. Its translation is CASLLGVGYTF.

The CDR3: CASSDHPDRGADTQYF. DNA for the CDR3: TGTGCCAGCAGTGACCACCCCGACAGGGGTGCAGATACGCAGTATTTT. The chain couples TRBV25-1 to TRBJ2-3; TRBD1 matches at 8 bases. This CDR3 is built from 16 residues. Germline-derived CDR1 and CDR2 are MGHDK and SYGVNS. Germline trimming cut 3 bases from V and 4 bases from J; bases unmatched to any gene: 9. Full variable domain (remainder filled in from reference TRBV25-1 and TRBJ2-3): EADIYQTPRYLVIGTGKKITLECSQTMGHDKMYWYQQDPGMELHLIHYSYGVNSTEKGDLSSESTVSRIRTEHFPLTLESARPSHTSQYLCASSDHPDRGADTQYFGPGTRLTVL.

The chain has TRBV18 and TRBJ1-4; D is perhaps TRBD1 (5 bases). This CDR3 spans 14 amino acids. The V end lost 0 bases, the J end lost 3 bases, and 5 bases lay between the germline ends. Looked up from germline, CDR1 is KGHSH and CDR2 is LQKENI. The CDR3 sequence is CASSPPTANEKLFF. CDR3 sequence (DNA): TGTGCCAGCTCACCACCGACAGCTAATGAAAAACTGTTTTTT.

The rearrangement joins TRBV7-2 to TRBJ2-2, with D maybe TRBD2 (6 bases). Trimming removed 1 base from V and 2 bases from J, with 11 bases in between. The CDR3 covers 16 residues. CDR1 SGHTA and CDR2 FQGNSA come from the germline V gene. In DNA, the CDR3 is TGTGCCAGCAGCTTAGTGGGAGCGGGTAACACCGGGGAGCTGTTTTTT. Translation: CASSLVGAGNTGELFF. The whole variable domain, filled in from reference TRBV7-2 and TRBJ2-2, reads GAGVSQSPSNKVTEKGKDVELRCDPISGHTALYWYRQSLGQGLEFLIYFQGNSAPDKSGLPSDRFSAERTGGSVSTLTIQRTQQEDSAVYLCASSLVGAGNTGELFFGEGSRLTVL.

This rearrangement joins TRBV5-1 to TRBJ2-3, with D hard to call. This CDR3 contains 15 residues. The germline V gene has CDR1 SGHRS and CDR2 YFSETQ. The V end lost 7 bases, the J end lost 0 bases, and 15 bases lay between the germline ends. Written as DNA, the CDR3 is TGCGCCAGCGGGCTTGGAGCCGCTAGCACAGATACGCAGTATTTT. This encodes CASGLGAASTDTQYF.

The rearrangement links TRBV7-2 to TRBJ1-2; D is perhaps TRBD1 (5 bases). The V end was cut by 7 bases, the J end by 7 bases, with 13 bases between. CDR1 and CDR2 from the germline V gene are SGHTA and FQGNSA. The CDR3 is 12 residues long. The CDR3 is CASIWSGGGYTF. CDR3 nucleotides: TGTGCCAGCATCTGGTCTGGGGGTGGCTACACCTTC.

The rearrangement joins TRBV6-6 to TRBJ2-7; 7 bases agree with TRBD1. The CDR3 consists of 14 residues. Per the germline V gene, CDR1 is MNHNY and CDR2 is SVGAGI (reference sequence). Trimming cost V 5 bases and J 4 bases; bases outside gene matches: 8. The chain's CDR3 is CASSTPDRRYEQYF. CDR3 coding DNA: TGTGCCAGCAGTACCCCGGACAGGCGTTACGAGCAGTACTTC.

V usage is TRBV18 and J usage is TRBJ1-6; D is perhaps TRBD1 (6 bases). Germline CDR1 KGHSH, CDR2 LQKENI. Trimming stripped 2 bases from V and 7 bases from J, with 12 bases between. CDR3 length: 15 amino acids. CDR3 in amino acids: CASSPDRTENSPLHF. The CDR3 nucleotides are TGTGCCAGCTCACCAGATCGGACAGAAAATTCACCCCTCCACTTT.

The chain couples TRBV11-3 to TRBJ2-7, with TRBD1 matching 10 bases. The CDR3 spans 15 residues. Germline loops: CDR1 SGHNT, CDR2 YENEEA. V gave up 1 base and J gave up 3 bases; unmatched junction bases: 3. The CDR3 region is CASSLAGTGDYEQYF. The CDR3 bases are TGTGCCAGCAGCTTAGCGGGGACAGGGGACTACGAGCAGTACTTC.

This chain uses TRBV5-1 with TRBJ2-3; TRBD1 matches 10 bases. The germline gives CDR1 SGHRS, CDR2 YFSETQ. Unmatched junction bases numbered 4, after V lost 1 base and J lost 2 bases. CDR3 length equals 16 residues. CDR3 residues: CASSLRTGGATDTQYF. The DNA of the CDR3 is TGCGCCAGCAGCTTGCGGACAGGGGGAGCCACAGATACGCAGTATTTT.

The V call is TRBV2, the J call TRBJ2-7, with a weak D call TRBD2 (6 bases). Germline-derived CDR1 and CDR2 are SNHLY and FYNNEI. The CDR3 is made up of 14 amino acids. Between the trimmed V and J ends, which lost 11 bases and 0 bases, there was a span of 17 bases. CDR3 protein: CAGEDIPSSYEQYF. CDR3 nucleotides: TGTGCCGGGGAGGACATCCCGAGCTCCTACGAGCAGTACTTC.

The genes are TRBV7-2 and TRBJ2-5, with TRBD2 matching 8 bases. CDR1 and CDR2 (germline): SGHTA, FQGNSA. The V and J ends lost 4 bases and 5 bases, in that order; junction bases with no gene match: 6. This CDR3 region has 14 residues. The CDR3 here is CASSYGLARETQYF. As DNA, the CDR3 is TGTGCCAGCAGCTATGGACTAGCTAGGGAGACCCAGTACTTC. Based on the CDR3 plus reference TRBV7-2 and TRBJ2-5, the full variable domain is GAGVSQSPSNKVTEKGKDVELRCDPISGHTALYWYRQSLGQGLEFLIYFQGNSAPDKSGLPSDRFSAERTGGSVSTLTIQRTQQEDSAVYLCASSYGLARETQYFGPGTRLLVL.

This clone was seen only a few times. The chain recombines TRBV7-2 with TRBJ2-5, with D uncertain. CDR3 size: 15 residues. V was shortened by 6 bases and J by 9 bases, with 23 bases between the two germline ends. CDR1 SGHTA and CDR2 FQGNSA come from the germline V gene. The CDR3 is CASRAFAGPSWAQYF. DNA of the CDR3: TGTGCCAGCAGGGCCTTTGCAGGCCCTTCGTGGGCCCAGTACTTC.

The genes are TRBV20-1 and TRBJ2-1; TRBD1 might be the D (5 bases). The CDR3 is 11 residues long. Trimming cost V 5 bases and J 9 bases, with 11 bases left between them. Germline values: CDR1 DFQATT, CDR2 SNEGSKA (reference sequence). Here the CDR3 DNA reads TGCAGTGCTCCGCAGGGATTTGAGCAGTTCTTC. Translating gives CSAPQGFEQFF.

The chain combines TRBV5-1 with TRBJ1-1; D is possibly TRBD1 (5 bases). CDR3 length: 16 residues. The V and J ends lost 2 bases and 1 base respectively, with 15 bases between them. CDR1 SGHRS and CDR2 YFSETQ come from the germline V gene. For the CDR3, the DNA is TGCGCCAGCAGCTTAGCGGCAGGGTTTTGGAACACTGAAGCTTTCTTT. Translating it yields CASSLAAGFWNTEAFF.

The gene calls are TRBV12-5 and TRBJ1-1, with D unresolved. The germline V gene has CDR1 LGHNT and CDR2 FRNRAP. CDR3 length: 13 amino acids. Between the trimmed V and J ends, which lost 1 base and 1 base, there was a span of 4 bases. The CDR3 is CASGLDGNTEAFF. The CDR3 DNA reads TGTGCTAGTGGTTTGGACGGGAACACTGAAGCTTTCTTT.

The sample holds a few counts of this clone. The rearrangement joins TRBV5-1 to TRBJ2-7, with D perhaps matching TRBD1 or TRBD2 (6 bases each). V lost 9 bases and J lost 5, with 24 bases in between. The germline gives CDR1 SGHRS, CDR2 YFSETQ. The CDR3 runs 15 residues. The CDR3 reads CATSPGDTHPNEQYF. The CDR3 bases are TGCGCCACCTCCCCGGGGGACACCCACCCGAACGAGCAGTACTTC. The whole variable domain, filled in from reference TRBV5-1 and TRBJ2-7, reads KAGVTQTPRYLIKTRGQQVTLSCSPISGHRSVSWYQQTPGQGLQFLFEYFSETQRNKGNFPGRFSGRQFSNSRSEMNVSTLELGDSALYLCATSPGDTHPNEQYFGPGTRLTVT.

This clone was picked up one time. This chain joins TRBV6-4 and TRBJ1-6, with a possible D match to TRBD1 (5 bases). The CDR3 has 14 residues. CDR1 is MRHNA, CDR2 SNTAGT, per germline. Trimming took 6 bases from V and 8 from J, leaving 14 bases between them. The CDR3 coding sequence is TGTGCCAGCAGCCTGGAGGGAGGGGATTCACCCCTCCACTTT. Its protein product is CASSLEGGDSPLHF.